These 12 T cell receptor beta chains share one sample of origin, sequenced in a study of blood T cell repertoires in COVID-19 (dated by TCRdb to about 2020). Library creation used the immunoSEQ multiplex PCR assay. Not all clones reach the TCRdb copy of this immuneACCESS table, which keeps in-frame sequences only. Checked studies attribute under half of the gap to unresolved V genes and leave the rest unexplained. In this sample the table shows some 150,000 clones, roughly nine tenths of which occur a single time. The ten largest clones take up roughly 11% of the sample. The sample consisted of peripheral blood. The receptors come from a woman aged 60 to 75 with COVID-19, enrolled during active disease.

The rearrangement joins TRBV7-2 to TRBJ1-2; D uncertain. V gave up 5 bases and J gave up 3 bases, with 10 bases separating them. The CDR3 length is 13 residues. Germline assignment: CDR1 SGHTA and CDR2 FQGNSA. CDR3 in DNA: TGTGCCAGCAGCCGTATTGAGGACTATGGCTACACCTTC. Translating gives CASSRIEDYGYTF.

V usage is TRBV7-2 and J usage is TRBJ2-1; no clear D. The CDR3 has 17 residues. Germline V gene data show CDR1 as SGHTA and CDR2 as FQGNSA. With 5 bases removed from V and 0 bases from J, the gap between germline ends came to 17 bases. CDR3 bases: TGTGCCAGCAGCGTAGGGCCTCCCTTTCCCTCCTACAATGAGCAGTTCTTC. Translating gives CASSVGPPFPSYNEQFF.

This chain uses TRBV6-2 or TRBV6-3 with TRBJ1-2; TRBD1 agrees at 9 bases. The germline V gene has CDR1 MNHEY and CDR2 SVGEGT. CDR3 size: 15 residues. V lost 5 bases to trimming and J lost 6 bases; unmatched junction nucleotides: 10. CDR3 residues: CASSRTGTGRHGYTF. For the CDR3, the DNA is TGTGCCAGCAGTCGGACCGGGACAGGGAGACATGGCTACACCTTC.

The CDR3, as DNA: TGTGCCAGCAGCCAAGAGGGGATCGGGAAAAAACTGTTTTTT. It translates to CASSQEGIGKKLFF. The rearrangement uses TRBV14 and TRBJ1-4; the D is unclear. There are 14 residues in the CDR3. V gave up 0 bases and J gave up 9 bases, with 11 bases separating them. Germline-derived CDR1 and CDR2 are SGHDN and FVKESK.

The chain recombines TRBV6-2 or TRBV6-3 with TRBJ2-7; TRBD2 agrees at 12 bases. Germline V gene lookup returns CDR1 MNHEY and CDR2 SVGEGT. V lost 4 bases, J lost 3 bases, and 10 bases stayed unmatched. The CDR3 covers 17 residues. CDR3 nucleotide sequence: TGTGCCAGCAGTTTCCAGACTAGCGGGAGAATCGGCTACGAGCAGTACTTC. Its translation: CASSFQTSGRIGYEQYF.

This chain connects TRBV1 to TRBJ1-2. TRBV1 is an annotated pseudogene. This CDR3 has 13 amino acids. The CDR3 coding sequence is TGCACCAGCAGCCACCTAGACCAGAGAGGCTACACCTTC. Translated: CTSSHLDQRGYTF.

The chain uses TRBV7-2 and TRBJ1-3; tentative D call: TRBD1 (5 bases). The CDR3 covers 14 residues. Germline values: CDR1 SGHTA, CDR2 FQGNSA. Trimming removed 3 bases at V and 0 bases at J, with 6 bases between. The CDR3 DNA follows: TGTGCCAGCAGCTTTGACAGCTCTGGAAACACCATATATTTT. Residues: CASSFDSSGNTIYF.

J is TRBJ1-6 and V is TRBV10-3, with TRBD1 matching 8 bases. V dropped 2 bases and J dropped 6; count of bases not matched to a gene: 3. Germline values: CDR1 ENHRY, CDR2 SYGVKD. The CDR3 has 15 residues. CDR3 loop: CAISEQGALNSPLHF. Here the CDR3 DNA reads TGTGCCATCAGTGAGCAGGGGGCGCTTAATTCACCCCTCCACTTT.

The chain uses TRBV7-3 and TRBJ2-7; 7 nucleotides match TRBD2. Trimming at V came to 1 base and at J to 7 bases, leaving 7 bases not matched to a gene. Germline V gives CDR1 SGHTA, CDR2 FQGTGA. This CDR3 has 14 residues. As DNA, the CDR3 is TGTGCCAGCAGCTTAAAGGCGGGAGTCGGAGAGCAGTACTTC. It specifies CASSLKAGVGEQYF.

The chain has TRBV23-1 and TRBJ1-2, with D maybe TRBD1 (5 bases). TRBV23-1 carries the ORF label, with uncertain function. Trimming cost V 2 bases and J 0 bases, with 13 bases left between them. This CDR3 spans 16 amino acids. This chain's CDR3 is CASSQLRRDSNYGYTF. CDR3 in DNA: TGCGCCAGCAGTCAACTGCGCAGGGATTCTAACTATGGCTACACCTTC.

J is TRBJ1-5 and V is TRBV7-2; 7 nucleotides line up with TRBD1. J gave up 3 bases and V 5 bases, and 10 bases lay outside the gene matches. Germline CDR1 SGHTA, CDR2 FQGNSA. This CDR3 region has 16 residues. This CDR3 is CASSPRQGSLNQPQHF. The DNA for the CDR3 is TGTGCCAGCAGCCCCCGACAGGGCTCCCTCAATCAGCCCCAGCATTTT.

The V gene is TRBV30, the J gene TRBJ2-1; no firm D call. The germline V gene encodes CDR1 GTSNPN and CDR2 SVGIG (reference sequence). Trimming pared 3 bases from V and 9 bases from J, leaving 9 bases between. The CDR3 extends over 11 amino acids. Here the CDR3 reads CAWSQLAEQFF. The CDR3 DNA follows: TGTGCCTGGAGCCAGTTGGCTGAGCAGTTCTTC.